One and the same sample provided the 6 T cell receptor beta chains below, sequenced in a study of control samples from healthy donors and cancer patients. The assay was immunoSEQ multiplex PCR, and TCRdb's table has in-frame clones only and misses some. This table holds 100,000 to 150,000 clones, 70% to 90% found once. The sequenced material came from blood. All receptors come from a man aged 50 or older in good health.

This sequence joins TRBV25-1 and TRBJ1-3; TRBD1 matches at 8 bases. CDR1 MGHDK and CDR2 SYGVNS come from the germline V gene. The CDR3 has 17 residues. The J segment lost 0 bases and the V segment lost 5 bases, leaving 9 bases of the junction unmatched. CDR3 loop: CASSRPGTGSSGNTIYF. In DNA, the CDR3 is TGTGCCAGCAGTCGTCCCGGGACAGGAAGCTCTGGAAACACCATATATTTT. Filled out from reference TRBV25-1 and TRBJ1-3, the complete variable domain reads EADIYQTPRYLVIGTGKKITLECSQTMGHDKMYWYQQDPGMELHLIHYSYGVNSTEKGDLSSESTVSRIRTEHFPLTLESARPSHTSQYLCASSRPGTGSSGNTIYFGEGSWLTVV.

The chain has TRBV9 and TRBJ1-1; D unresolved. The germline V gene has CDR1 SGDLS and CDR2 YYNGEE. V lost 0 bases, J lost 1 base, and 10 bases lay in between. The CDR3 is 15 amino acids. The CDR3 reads CASSVDRAPNTEAFF. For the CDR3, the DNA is TGTGCCAGCAGCGTAGATCGGGCCCCGAACACTGAAGCTTTCTTT.

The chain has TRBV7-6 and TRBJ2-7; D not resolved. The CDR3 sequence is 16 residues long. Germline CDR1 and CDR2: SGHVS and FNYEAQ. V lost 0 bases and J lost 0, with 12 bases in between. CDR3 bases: TGTGCCAGCAGCTTAGCGCCGAATTTACGCTCCTACGAGCAGTACTTC. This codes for CASSLAPNLRSYEQYF.

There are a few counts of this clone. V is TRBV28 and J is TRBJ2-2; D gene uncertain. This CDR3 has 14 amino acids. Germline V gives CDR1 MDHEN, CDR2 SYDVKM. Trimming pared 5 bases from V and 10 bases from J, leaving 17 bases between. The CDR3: CASSGRPASAELFF. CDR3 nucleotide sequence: TGTGCCAGCAGTGGACGCCCGGCCTCCGCGGAGCTGTTTTTT.

CDR3 in amino acids: CASSGAGTGANVLTF. DNA of the CDR3: TGCGCCAGCAGTGGCGCCGGCACTGGGGCCAACGTCCTGACTTTC. The chain joins TRBV10-2 to TRBJ2-6; D unresolved. Trimming took off 4 bases at V and 2 bases at J, with 9 bases between the two ends. The CDR3 sequence is 15 residues long. From germline, CDR1 is WSHSY and CDR2 SAAADI.

CDR3: CASSGRVSGNTIYF. The DNA of the CDR3 is TGTGCCAGCAGCGGCAGGGTTTCCGGAAACACCATATATTTT. The chain employs TRBV9 and TRBJ1-3; D possibly corresponds to TRBD1 (5 bases). The CDR3 contains 14 residues. The V gene's germline CDR1 is SGDLS and CDR2 YYNGEE. Trimming took off 3 bases at V and 4 bases at J, with 11 bases between the two ends.